This TCR beta chain stems from a study of T cell responses to AZD1222 COVID-19 vaccine. For the study at large: Samples with a second dose at about 4 or about 12 weeks were pooled together.

Study-wide points: Repertoires were sampled only after the peak T cell response. In the spike-specific TCR repertoire, nearly half reportedly target unmutated variant regions. CD4 TCRs linked to vaccination spanned spike, dominating at 160-218 and 743-854.

The V gene's germline CDR1 is GTSNPN and CDR2 SVGIG (reference sequence). CDR3 length equals 17 residues. Trimming cost V 0 bases and J 5 bases, with 20 bases left between them. The sample holds a few counts of this clone. The antigen is not known. TCRdb's table, derived via immunoSEQ multiplex PCR, lists solely in-frame clones and lacks some. Of about 120,000 clones listed, 80% to 90% were seen once; the top ten hold more than 9%. The receptor was isolated from an adult in good health. The chain combines TRBV30 with TRBJ2-1; perhaps TRBD2 as D (6 bases). The source was peripheral blood, collected on day 0 of AZD1222 vaccination. The CDR3 coding sequence is TGTGCCTGGAGTGTACTCTCTTTGGAGGGGCAAAACAATGAGCAGTTCTTC. It is translated as CAWSVLSLEGQNNEQFF. Looking up the rest from reference TRBV30 and TRBJ2-1 gives the full variable domain: SQTIHQWPATLVQPVGSPLSLECTVEGTSNPNLYWYRQAAGRGLQLLFYSVGIGQISSEVPQNLSASRPQDRQFILSSKKLLLSDSGFYLCAWSVLSLEGQNNEQFFGPGTRLTVL.